Below, 3 T cell receptor beta chains from the same sample are listed, as sequenced in a study of vaccination and CD4 T cells after COVID-19. The treatment was: approximately nine-day PBMC culture with coronavirus spike peptide pools or control peptides (ViraFEST assay). Cultured CD4+ T cells had their DNA profiled by the Oncomine TCR Beta short-read assay. TCRdb ran MiXCR on the PCR reads and lists one entry per CDR3 protein. The table shows 9,000 to 15,000 distinct CDR3 sequences, with 61% occurring only once. Which antigens these TCRs recognize remains unknown. The sample taken for sequencing was CD4+ T cells from blood, cultured in vitro. These receptors all stem from a human donor who had recovered from COVID-19.

J is TRBJ1-6 and V is TRBV6-2 or TRBV6-3; D is possibly TRBD1 (5 bases). Per germline, CDR1 MNHEY and CDR2 SVGEGT. This CDR3 is 12 amino acids long. The V gene lost 2 bases and the J gene lost 9 bases, with 5 bases spanning the gap. CDR3 coding DNA: TGTGCCAGCAGTTACCAGGGTTCACCCCTCCACTTT. It yields the protein CASSYQGSPLHF.

The chain employs TRBV10-1 and TRBJ2-3; no reliable D call. V dropped 6 bases and J dropped 6 bases, with 13 bases sitting between them. Germline CDR1 reads WNHNN; CDR2 reads SYGVQD (reference sequence). The length of the CDR3 is 13 residues. CDR3 bases: TGCGCCAGCAGACAAAATTTGGCGGATACGCAGTATTTT. Encoded protein: CASRQNLADTQYF.

This chain joins TRBV2 and TRBJ2-1; 10 bases match TRBD2. The CDR3 has 14 residues. The J segment lost 3 bases and the V segment lost 5 bases, leaving 1 base of the junction unmatched. Germline V gene sequence: CDR1 SNHLY, CDR2 FYNNEI. As DNA, the CDR3 is TGTGCCAGCAGTTGGACTAGCGGCTACAATGAGCAGTTCTTC. Translation: CASSWTSGYNEQFF.